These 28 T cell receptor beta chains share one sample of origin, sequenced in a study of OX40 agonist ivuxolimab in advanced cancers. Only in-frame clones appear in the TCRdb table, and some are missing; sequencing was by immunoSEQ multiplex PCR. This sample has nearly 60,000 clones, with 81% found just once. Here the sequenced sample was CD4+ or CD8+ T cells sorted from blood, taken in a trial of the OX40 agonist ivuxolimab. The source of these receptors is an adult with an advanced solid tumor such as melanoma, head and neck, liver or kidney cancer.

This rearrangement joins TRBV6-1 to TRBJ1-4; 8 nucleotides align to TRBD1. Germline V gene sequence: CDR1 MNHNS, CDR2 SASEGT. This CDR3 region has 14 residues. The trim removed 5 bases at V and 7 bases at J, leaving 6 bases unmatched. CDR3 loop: CASSSGGAGEKLFF. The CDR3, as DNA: TGTGCCAGCAGTTCAGGGGGCGCAGGTGAAAAACTGTTTTTT.

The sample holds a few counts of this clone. The CDR3 coding sequence is TGTGCCAGCGGTCAAGGGACAGGTCTTTCCTACGAGCAGTACTTC. Translation gives CASGQGTGLSYEQYF. The rearrangement uses TRBV2 and TRBJ2-7, with 8 bases that match TRBD1. CDR3 length equals 15 residues. Germline-derived CDR1 and CDR2 are SNHLY and FYNNEI. J was trimmed by 1 base and V by 8 bases; bases with no gene match: 10.

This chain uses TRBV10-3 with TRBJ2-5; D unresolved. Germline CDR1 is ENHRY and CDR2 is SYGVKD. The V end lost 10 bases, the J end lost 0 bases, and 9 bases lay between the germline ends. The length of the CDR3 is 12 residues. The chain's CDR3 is CATASYQETQYF. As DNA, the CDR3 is TGTGCCACGGCATCGTACCAAGAGACCCAGTACTTC.

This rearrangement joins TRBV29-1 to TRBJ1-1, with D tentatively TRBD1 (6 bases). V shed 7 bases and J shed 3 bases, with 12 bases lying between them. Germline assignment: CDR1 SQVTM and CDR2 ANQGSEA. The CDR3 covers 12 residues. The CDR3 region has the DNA TGCAGCGCGGGGGCCGGGGACACTGAAGCTTTCTTT. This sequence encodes CSAGAGDTEAFF.

CDR3 sequence (DNA): TGTGCCAGCAGCTTGGCGGGCAACACCGGGGAGCTGTTTTTT. This gives the protein CASSLAGNTGELFF. This chain joins TRBV5-4 and TRBJ2-2; D is uncertain. V was clipped by 0 bases and J by 2 bases, with 5 bases between them. Germline CDR1 is SGHNT and CDR2 is YYREEE (reference sequence). The CDR3 runs to 14 residues. Full variable domain (missing parts from reference TRBV5-4 and TRBJ2-2): ETGVTQSPTHLIKTRGQQVTLRCSSQSGHNTVSWYQQALGQGPQFIFQYYREEENGRGNFPPRFSGLQFPNYSSELNVNALELDDSALYLCASSLAGNTGELFFGEGSRLTVL.

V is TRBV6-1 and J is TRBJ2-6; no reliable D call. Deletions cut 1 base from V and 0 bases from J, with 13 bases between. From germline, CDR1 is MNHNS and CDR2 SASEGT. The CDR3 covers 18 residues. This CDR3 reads CASSEGTATFSGANVLTF. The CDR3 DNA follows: TGTGCCAGCAGTGAAGGGACCGCTACCTTCTCTGGGGCCAACGTCCTGACTTTC.

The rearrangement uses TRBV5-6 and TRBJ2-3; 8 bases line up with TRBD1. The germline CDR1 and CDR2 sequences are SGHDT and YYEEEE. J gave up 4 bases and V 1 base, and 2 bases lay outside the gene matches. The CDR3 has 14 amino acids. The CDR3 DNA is TGTGCCAGCAGCTTGCCAGGGGGCCCAGATACGCAGTATTTT. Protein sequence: CASSLPGGPDTQYF.

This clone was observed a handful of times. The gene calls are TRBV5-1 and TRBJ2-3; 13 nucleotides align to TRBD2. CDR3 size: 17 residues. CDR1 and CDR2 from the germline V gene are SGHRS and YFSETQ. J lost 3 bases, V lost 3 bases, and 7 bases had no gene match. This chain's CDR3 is CASSSPAGLAGTDTQYF. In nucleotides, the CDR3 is TGCGCCAGCAGCTCCCCCGCGGGACTAGCGGGGACAGATACGCAGTATTTT.

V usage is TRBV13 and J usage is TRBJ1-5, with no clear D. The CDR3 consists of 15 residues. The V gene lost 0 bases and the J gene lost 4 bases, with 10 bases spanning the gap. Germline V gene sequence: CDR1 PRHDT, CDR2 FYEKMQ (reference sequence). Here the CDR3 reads CASSLGLGQNQPQHF. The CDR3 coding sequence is TGTGCCAGCAGCTTAGGTCTGGGTCAGAATCAGCCCCAGCATTTT.

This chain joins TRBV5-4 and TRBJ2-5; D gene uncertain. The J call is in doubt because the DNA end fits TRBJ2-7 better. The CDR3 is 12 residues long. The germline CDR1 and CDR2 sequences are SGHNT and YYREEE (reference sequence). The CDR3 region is CASSLENYEQYF. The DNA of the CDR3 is TGTGCCAGCAGCTTGGAGAACTACGAGCAGTACTTC.

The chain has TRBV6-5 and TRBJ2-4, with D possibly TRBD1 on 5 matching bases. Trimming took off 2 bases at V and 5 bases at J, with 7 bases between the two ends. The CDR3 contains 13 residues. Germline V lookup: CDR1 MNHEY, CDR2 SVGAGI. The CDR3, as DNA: TGTGCCAGCAGTTACAGGGGTCAAAACATTCAGTACTTC. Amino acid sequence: CASSYRGQNIQYF.

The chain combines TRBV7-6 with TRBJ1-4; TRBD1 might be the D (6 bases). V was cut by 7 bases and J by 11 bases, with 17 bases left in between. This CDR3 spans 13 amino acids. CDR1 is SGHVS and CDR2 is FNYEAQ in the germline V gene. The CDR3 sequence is CASTLSPQGKLFF. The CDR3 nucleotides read TGTGCCAGCACCCTATCGCCCCAGGGGAAACTGTTTTTT.

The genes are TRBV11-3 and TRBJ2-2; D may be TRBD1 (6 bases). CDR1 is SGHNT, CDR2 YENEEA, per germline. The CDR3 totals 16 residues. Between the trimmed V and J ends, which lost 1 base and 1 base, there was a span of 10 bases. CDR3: CASSLGQALNTGELFF. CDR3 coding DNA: TGTGCCAGCAGCTTAGGACAGGCCCTGAACACCGGGGAGCTGTTTTTT.

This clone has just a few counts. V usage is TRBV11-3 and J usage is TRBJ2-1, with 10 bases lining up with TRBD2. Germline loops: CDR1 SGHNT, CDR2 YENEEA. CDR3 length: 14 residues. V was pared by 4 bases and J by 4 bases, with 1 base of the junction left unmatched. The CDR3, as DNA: TGTGCCAGCAGCTATAGCGGGGGGTACAATGAGCAGTTCTTC. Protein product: CASSYSGGYNEQFF.

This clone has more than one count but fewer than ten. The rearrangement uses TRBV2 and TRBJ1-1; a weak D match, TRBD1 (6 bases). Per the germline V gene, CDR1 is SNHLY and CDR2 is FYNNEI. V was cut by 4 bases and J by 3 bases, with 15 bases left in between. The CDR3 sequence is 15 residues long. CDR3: CASSVRQGRDTEAFF. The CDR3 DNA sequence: TGTGCCAGCAGTGTTAGGCAGGGGAGGGACACTGAAGCTTTCTTT. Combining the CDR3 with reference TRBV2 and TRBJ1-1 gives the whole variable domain EPEVTQTPSHQVTQMGQEVILRCVPISNHLYFYWYRQILGQKVEFLVSFYNNEISEKSEIFDDQFSVERPDGSNFTLKIRSTKLEDSAMYFCASSVRQGRDTEAFFGQGTRLTVV.

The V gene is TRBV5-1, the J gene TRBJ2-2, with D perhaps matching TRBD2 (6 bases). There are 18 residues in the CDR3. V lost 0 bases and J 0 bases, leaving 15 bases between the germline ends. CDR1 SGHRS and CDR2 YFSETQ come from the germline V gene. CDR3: CASSLAGGTHANTGELFF. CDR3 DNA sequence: TGCGCCAGCAGCTTGGCCGGGGGAACCCACGCGAACACCGGGGAGCTGTTTTTT.

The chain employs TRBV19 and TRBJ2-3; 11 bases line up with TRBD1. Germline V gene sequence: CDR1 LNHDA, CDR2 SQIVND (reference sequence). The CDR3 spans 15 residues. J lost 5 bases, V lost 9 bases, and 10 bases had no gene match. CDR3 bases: TGTGCCAGCAGGGACAGGGGGGGCATAATAGATACGCAGTATTTT. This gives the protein CASRDRGGIIDTQYF.

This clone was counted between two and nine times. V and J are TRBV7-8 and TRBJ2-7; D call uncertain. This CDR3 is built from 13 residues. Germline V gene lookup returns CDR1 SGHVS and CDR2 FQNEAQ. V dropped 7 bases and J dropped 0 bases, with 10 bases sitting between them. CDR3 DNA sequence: TGTGCCAGCATCCCAGATTTCTCCTACGAGCAGTACTTC. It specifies CASIPDFSYEQYF.

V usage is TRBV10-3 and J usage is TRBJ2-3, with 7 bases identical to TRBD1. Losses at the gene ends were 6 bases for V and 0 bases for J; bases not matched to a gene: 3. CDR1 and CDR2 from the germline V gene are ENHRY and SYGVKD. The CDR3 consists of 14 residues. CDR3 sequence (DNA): TGTGCCATCAGGGCAGGGGGTAGCACAGATACGCAGTATTTT. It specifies CAIRAGGSTDTQYF.

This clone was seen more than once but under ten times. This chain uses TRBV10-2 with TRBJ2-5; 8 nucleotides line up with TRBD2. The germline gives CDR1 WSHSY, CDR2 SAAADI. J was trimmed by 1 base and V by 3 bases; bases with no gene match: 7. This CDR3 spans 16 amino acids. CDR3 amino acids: CASSERGGGTQETQYF. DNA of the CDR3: TGCGCCAGCAGTGAAAGGGGCGGGGGGACCCAAGAGACCCAGTACTTC.

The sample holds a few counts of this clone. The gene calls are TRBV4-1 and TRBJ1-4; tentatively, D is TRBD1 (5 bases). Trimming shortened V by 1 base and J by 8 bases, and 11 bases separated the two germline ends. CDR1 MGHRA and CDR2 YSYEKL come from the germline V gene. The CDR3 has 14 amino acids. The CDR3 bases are TGCGCCAGCAGCCAAGGGGGGGGGAAAGAAAAACTGTTTTTT. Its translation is CASSQGGGKEKLFF.

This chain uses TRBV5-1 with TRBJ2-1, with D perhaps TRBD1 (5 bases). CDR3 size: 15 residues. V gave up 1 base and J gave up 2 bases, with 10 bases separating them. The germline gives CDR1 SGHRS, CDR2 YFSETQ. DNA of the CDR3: TGCGCCAGCAGCTTGCAGGGCTCGGCCTACAATGAGCAGTTCTTC. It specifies CASSLQGSAYNEQFF.

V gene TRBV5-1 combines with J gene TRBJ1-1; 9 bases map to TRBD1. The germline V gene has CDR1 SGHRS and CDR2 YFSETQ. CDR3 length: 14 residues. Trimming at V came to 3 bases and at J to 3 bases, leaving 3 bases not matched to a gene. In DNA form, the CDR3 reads TGCGCCAGCAGCTCCCGGACAGGGGACACTGAAGCTTTCTTT. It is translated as CASSSRTGDTEAFF.

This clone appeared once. The CDR3 bases are TGTGCCAGCAGTTCTTCCTCACAGGGGCCCCAAGAGACCCAGTACTTC. Residues: CASSSSSQGPQETQYF. The J gene is TRBJ2-5, the V gene TRBV28, with 7 bases fitting TRBD1. The CDR3 sequence is 16 residues long. Unmatched junction bases numbered 9, after V lost 4 bases and J lost 1 base. Germline V gene lookup returns CDR1 MDHEN and CDR2 SYDVKM.

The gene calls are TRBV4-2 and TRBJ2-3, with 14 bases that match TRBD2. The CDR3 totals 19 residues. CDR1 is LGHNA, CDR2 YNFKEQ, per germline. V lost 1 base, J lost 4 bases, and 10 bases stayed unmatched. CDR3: CASSQVGLAGAEGADTQYF. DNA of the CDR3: TGTGCCAGCAGCCAAGTGGGACTAGCGGGAGCCGAAGGGGCAGATACGCAGTATTTT.

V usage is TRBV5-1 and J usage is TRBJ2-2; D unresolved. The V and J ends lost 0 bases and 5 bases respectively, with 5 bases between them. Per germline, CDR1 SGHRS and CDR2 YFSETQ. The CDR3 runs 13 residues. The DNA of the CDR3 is TGCGCCAGCAGCTTGGAACGAACCGGGGAGCTGTTTTTT. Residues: CASSLERTGELFF.

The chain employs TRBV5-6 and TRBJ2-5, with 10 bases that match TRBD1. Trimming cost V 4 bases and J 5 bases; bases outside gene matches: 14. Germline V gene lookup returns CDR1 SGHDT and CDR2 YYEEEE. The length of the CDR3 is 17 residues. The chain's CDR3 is CASSRARDRGYGETQYF. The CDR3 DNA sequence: TGTGCCAGCAGCCGCGCCCGGGACAGGGGCTACGGGGAGACCCAGTACTTC.

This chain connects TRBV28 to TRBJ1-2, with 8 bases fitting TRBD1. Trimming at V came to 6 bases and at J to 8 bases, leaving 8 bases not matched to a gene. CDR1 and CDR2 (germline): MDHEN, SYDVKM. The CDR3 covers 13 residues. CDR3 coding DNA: TGTGCCAGCAGATGGACAGGGATGCGGGGCTACACCTTC. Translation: CASRWTGMRGYTF.